Following are 21 T cell receptor beta chains from one sample sequenced in a study of OX40 agonist ivuxolimab in advanced cancers. Generated by immunoSEQ multiplex PCR, the TCRdb table keeps only in-frame clones and is missing some. There are some 60,000 clones in the sample; approximately 90% occur only once, and approximately 0.35% lies in the top ten. Sequences were derived from CD4+ or CD8+ T cells sorted from blood, sampled in a trial of the OX40 agonist ivuxolimab. Receptors originate from an adult with an advanced solid tumor such as melanoma, head and neck, liver or kidney cancer.

This clone has a single count. The rearrangement joins TRBV15 to TRBJ1-2; no clear D. V lost 1 base to trimming and J lost 2 bases, with 8 bases between them. CDR1 and CDR2 from the germline V gene are LNHNV and YYDKDF (reference sequence). The CDR3 contains 14 residues. The CDR3 spells CATSRGAGNYGYTF. CDR3 nucleotides: TGTGCCACCAGCAGAGGGGCCGGGAACTATGGCTACACCTTC.

The chain joins TRBV2 to TRBJ2-5, with D maybe TRBD2 (5 bases). Germline V gene lookup returns CDR1 SNHLY and CDR2 FYNNEI. The CDR3 sequence is 13 residues long. With 7 bases removed from V and 4 bases from J, the gap between germline ends came to 13 bases. For the CDR3, the DNA is TGTGCCAGCACGGCCCGGGGAAGAGAGACCCAGTACTTC. Translating it yields CASTARGRETQYF.

The chain has TRBV18 and TRBJ2-7; 10 bases fit TRBD2. J lost 4 bases, V lost 1 base, and 4 bases had no gene match. The germline CDR1 and CDR2 sequences are KGHSH and LQKENI. This CDR3 contains 15 residues. CDR3 sequence: CASSPRASGGYEQYF. CDR3 in DNA: TGTGCCAGCTCACCACGCGCTAGCGGGGGTTACGAGCAGTACTTC.

This chain links TRBV7-8 with TRBJ1-2; 8 bases agree with TRBD1. Germline V lookup: CDR1 SGHVS, CDR2 FQNEAQ. The CDR3 totals 14 residues. The V segment lost 5 bases and the J segment 4 bases; nucleotides outside the gene matches: 6. DNA of the CDR3: TGTGCCAGCAGCCTAGGAACAGGGGGCTATGGCTACACCTTC. It is translated as CASSLGTGGYGYTF.

The genes are TRBV5-4 and TRBJ2-3; 7 positions match TRBD1. This CDR3 is 17 amino acids long. Germline V gene lookup returns CDR1 SGHNT and CDR2 YYREEE (reference sequence). The ends lost 4 bases at V and 1 base at J; junction bases unmatched: 12. CDR3 bases: TGTGCCAGCAGCAGAGGGCGAGGGGGCTCTGGCACAGATACGCAGTATTTT. Its protein is CASSRGRGGSGTDTQYF.

The genes are TRBV10-2 and TRBJ2-5; 16 positions agree with TRBD2. Germline trimming cut 10 bases from V and 7 bases from J; bases unmatched to any gene: 18. CDR1 and CDR2 (germline): WSHSY, SAAADI. This CDR3 is built from 18 residues. Here the CDR3 reads CATAPARPGLAGGVTQYF. CDR3 DNA sequence: TGCGCCACCGCGCCAGCTAGACCGGGACTAGCGGGGGGGGTGACCCAGTACTTC.

The chain couples TRBV9 to TRBJ2-7; TRBD1 matches at 10 bases. The CDR3 is 14 residues long. V shed 4 bases, J shed 3 bases, and the junction held 4 bases outside the gene matches. Germline values: CDR1 SGDLS, CDR2 YYNGEE. In DNA form, the CDR3 reads TGTGCCAGCAGCCCGGGACAGGGGTTCTACGAGCAGTACTTC. Its protein product is CASSPGQGFYEQYF.

The chain combines TRBV28 with TRBJ1-5, with D perhaps matching TRBD1 (6 bases). CDR3 size: 17 residues. Trimming shortened V by 6 bases and J by 2 bases, and 20 bases separated the two germline ends. The germline V gene encodes CDR1 MDHEN and CDR2 SYDVKM. The CDR3 DNA is TGTGCCAGCAGCCCCCTGCGAGGGGGGAAAGGCAATCAGCCCCAGCATTTT. Its protein product is CASSPLRGGKGNQPQHF.

A single count supports this clone. The chain combines TRBV20-1 with TRBJ2-7; D remains ambiguous. Germline-derived CDR1 and CDR2 are DFQATT and SNEGSKA (reference sequence). Deletions cut 4 bases from V and 4 bases from J, with 8 bases between. This CDR3 contains 11 residues. The CDR3 protein is CSATLGYEQYF. CDR3 bases: TGCAGTGCTACCCTGGGATACGAGCAGTACTTC.

The chain has TRBV12-5 and TRBJ1-4; weak D call: TRBD1 (5 bases). V lost 5 bases and J lost 3, with 13 bases in between. Per germline, CDR1 LGHNT and CDR2 FRNRAP. The length of the CDR3 is 15 residues. The CDR3 DNA sequence: TGTGCTAGTGGTGACTCGTGGGGACCTAATGAAAAACTGTTTTTT. Amino acids: CASGDSWGPNEKLFF.

Here the CDR3 DNA reads TGTGCCAGCTCACTTGACAGGGACCCTTCAGATACGCAGTATTTT. Translated: CASSLDRDPSDTQYF. The chain links TRBV18 to TRBJ2-3; 7 bases match TRBD1. Germline assignment: CDR1 KGHSH and CDR2 LQKENI. V lost 4 bases and J lost 4; bases outside the gene matches: 8. The CDR3 contains 15 residues.

This chain connects TRBV2 to TRBJ2-7, with 7 bases identical to TRBD1. The CDR3 spans 15 residues. Germline V lookup: CDR1 SNHLY, CDR2 FYNNEI. The V gene end was trimmed by 1 base and the J gene end by 3 bases; junction bases not matched to a gene: 6. The CDR3 here is CASSEGPTGDYEQYF. CDR3 bases: TGTGCCAGCAGTGAAGGACCAACAGGGGACTACGAGCAGTACTTC.

V and J are TRBV15 and TRBJ2-5, with D perhaps being TRBD1 or TRBD2 (8 bases each). V shed 4 bases and J shed 5 bases, with 20 bases lying between them. The germline gives CDR1 LNHNV, CDR2 YYDKDF (reference sequence). The CDR3 consists of 16 residues. The CDR3 protein is CATSTGGGQASETQYF. CDR3 bases: TGTGCCACCAGCACGGGGGGGGGACAGGCCTCCGAGACCCAGTACTTC.

The chain has TRBV7-2 and TRBJ2-7, with D hard to call. Looked up from germline, CDR1 is SGHTA and CDR2 is FQGNSA. The V end was cut by 0 bases, the J end by 0 bases, with 18 bases between. The CDR3 length is 18 residues. CDR3 region: CASSLAQIDTYSSYEQYF. The CDR3 DNA follows: TGTGCCAGCAGCTTAGCTCAGATAGACACTTACTCCTCCTACGAGCAGTACTTC.

The V gene is TRBV4-1, the J gene TRBJ2-7; 8 nucleotides align to TRBD1. V was pared by 1 base and J by 6 bases, with 2 bases of the junction left unmatched. The CDR3 has 13 amino acids. Germline-derived CDR1 and CDR2 are MGHRA and YSYEKL. Here the CDR3 DNA reads TGCGCCAGCAGCCAAGTCGGACAGGGCGAGCAGTACTTC. It is translated as CASSQVGQGEQYF.

The chain uses TRBV6-5 and TRBJ2-7; D unresolved. The CDR3 loop spans 15 amino acids. Trimming took off 7 bases at V and 2 bases at J, with 18 bases between the two ends. CDR1 MNHEY and CDR2 SVGAGI come from the germline V gene. In DNA, the CDR3 is TGTGCCAGCACCCTAGAGAGGCAGGCTCCCTACGAGCAGTACTTC. Amino acid sequence: CASTLERQAPYEQYF.

The chain uses TRBV15 and TRBJ2-7, with 8 nucleotides matching TRBD1. Germline V lookup: CDR1 LNHNV, CDR2 YYDKDF (reference sequence). The CDR3 totals 15 residues. Trimming at V came to 1 base and at J to 2 bases, leaving 4 bases not matched to a gene. Here the CDR3 reads CATSRAGTGAYEQYF. In DNA form, the CDR3 reads TGTGCCACCAGCAGAGCCGGGACAGGAGCCTACGAGCAGTACTTC.

This sequence joins TRBV15 and TRBJ1-5, with 8 bases lining up with TRBD1. The CDR3 extends over 15 amino acids. The J segment lost 1 base and the V segment lost 5 bases, leaving 4 bases of the junction unmatched. Germline lookup yields CDR1 LNHNV and CDR2 YYDKDF (reference sequence). The CDR3 sequence: CATSPGGLSNQPQHF. Here the CDR3 DNA reads TGTGCCACCAGCCCAGGGGGCTTGAGCAATCAGCCCCAGCATTTT.

The chain uses TRBV9 and TRBJ2-2, with 7 nucleotides matching TRBD1. The V and J ends lost 0 bases and 5 bases, in that order; junction bases with no gene match: 7. The CDR3 has 16 amino acids. The germline CDR1 and CDR2 sequences are SGDLS and YYNGEE. CDR3 DNA sequence: TGTGCCAGCAGCGTAGGACAGGGAAGATGGACCGGGGAGCTGTTTTTT. Translating gives CASSVGQGRWTGELFF.

V and J are TRBV4-2 and TRBJ1-4, with a weak D call TRBD1 (5 bases). V dropped 4 bases and J dropped 7 bases, with 16 bases sitting between them. Germline lookup yields CDR1 LGHNA and CDR2 YNFKEQ. The CDR3 contains 15 residues. The DNA for the CDR3 is TGTGCCAGCAGCCCCAATCAGGGAACAAGTGAAAAACTGTTTTTT. This gives the protein CASSPNQGTSEKLFF.

The chain couples TRBV30 to TRBJ1-5; a weak D match, TRBD1 (5 bases). Trimming pared 3 bases from V and 2 bases from J, leaving 14 bases between. The CDR3 is made up of 15 amino acids. CDR1 and CDR2 (germline): GTSNPN, SVGIG (reference sequence). The CDR3 DNA reads as TGTGCCTGGAGGGGGGAGGGTAAGGGCAATCAGCCCCAGCATTTT. Translating it yields CAWRGEGKGNQPQHF.